This passage covers 28 T cell receptor beta chains from one sample sequenced in a study of shared T cell receptors in the human thymus (TCRdb year 2021). Library prep was done by the immunoSEQ multiplex PCR assay. TCRdb re-hosts the immuneACCESS table, in-frame sequences only. Its copies lack some clones; in the studies checked, an unresolved V gene accounts for under half of them, and the cause for the rest is not known. The sample table holds approximately 760,000 clones, of which approximately 85% were seen once. The biggest ten clones account for roughly 0.01% of the sample. These data were also filed under a second study, of human thymus T cells.

Sequenced input: thymocytes. These receptors came from a girl under two years old with a congenital heart defect. Donor details come from another sample of the same person, matched by shared clones.

V usage is TRBV9 and J usage is TRBJ1-6; D ambiguous. The CDR3 is 14 residues long. Germline V gives CDR1 SGDLS, CDR2 YYNGEE. With 4 bases removed from V and 8 bases from J, the gap between germline ends came to 13 bases. The CDR3 nucleotides read TGTGCCAGCAGCATCGGTATTTTGGATTCACCCCTCCACTTT. Its translation is CASSIGILDSPLHF.

The chain employs TRBV9 and TRBJ2-7, with TRBD1 as a possible D gene (5 bases). Per the germline V gene, CDR1 is SGDLS and CDR2 is YYNGEE. The CDR3 has 17 residues. Trimming stripped 3 bases from V and 3 bases from J, with 22 bases between. The CDR3 coding sequence is TGTGCCAGCAGCGCCTTACCTGCCCGAGGACACGACTACGAGCAGTACTTC. Amino acid sequence: CASSALPARGHDYEQYF.

The rearrangement joins TRBV30 to TRBJ2-7, with 8 bases matching TRBD2. CDR1 is GTSNPN and CDR2 is SVGIG in the germline V gene (reference sequence). The trim removed 0 bases at V and 2 bases at J, leaving 6 bases unmatched. The length of the CDR3 is 15 residues. The CDR3 here is CAWSVDSGRAYEQYF. CDR3 sequence (DNA): TGTGCCTGGAGTGTAGATTCCGGGAGGGCCTACGAGCAGTACTTC.

This sequence joins TRBV19 and TRBJ2-5; possible D gene TRBD1, 5 bases. The V gene's germline CDR1 is LNHDA and CDR2 SQIVND (reference sequence). V lost 7 bases to trimming and J lost 5 bases, with 17 bases between them. The CDR3 is 14 amino acids. The CDR3 is CASNDGRVWETQYF. The CDR3 DNA is TGTGCCAGTAACGACGGCAGGGTTTGGGAGACCCAGTACTTC.

J is TRBJ2-7 and V is TRBV4-2; 11 positions agree with TRBD2. After removal of 4 bases from V and 2 bases from J, the junction contained 1 base not matched to a gene. Germline assignment: CDR1 LGHNA and CDR2 YNFKEQ. This CDR3 is 14 amino acids long. The chain's CDR3 is CASSRLAGTYEQYF. In DNA form, the CDR3 reads TGTGCCAGCAGCCGACTAGCGGGAACCTACGAGCAGTACTTC.

In its sample, this clone was seen once. The genes are TRBV9 and TRBJ1-2, with TRBD1 matching 9 bases. Per germline, CDR1 SGDLS and CDR2 YYNGEE. The V gene end was trimmed by 5 bases and the J gene end by 0 bases; junction bases not matched to a gene: 14. This CDR3 region has 18 residues. CDR3 protein: CASSGSGQGSFSNYGYTF. Here the CDR3 DNA reads TGTGCCAGCAGTGGATCGGGACAGGGATCATTCTCTAACTATGGCTACACCTTC.

The chain joins TRBV27 to TRBJ2-1, with TRBD1 matching 8 bases. V lost 6 bases and J lost 12; bases outside the gene matches: 13. Germline-derived CDR1 and CDR2 are MNHEY and SMNVEV (reference sequence). The CDR3 runs to 14 residues. The CDR3: CASRPIGQGRRQFF. CDR3 nucleotides: TGTGCCAGCAGACCTATCGGACAGGGTCGGAGGCAGTTCTTC.

The chain has TRBV6-1 and TRBJ2-3; TRBD2 aligns across 10 bases. Germline values: CDR1 MNHNS, CDR2 SASEGT. With 4 bases clipped from V and 0 bases from J, the junction kept 10 bases outside the gene matches. The CDR3 is 18 residues long. The CDR3, as DNA: TGTGCCAGCAGTGCGGTAACTAGCGGGGACACTAGCACAGATACGCAGTATTTT. This gives the protein CASSAVTSGDTSTDTQYF.

The chain recombines TRBV7-9 with TRBJ2-1, with 10 bases matching TRBD2. Germline lookup yields CDR1 SEHNR and CDR2 FQNEAQ (reference sequence). CDR3 length: 11 residues. The CDR3 DNA reads TGTGTTACTAGCGGGGCGGATGAGCAGTTCTTC. Its translation: CVTSGADEQFF.

This clone was seen more than once but under ten times. V gene TRBV11-2 combines with J gene TRBJ2-7; 7 bases fit TRBD2. The CDR3 totals 13 residues. The ends lost 6 bases at V and 3 bases at J; junction bases unmatched: 5. Germline CDR1 is SGHAT and CDR2 is FQNNGV. The CDR3 loop reads CASSFGGFYEQYF. In DNA form, the CDR3 reads TGTGCCAGCAGTTTCGGGGGGTTCTACGAGCAGTACTTC.

The chain couples TRBV19 to TRBJ1-2, with no clear D. Trimming took 5 bases from V and 1 from J, leaving 5 bases between them. This CDR3 region has 12 residues. The germline CDR1 and CDR2 sequences are LNHDA and SQIVND (reference sequence). CDR3 amino acids: CASSLHNYGYTF. CDR3 DNA: TGTGCCAGTAGTTTACATAACTATGGCTACACCTTC. Full variable domain (missing parts from reference TRBV19 and TRBJ1-2): DGGITQSPKYLFRKEGQNVTLSCEQNLNHDAMYWYRQDPGQGLRLIYYSQIVNDFQKGDIAEGYSVSREKKESFPLTVTSAQKNPTAFYLCASSLHNYGYTFGSGTRLTVV.

This clone came up a few times. The V call is TRBV28, the J call TRBJ2-7, with a possible D match to TRBD2 (6 bases). In germline, CDR1 is MDHEN, CDR2 SYDVKM. The CDR3 spans 15 residues. V was cut by 2 bases and J by 4 bases, with 15 bases left in between. The CDR3 DNA reads TGTGCCAGCAGTTTAAACCGGGGGTCGGATTACGAGCAGTACTTC. It yields the protein CASSLNRGSDYEQYF.

This chain joins TRBV5-1 and TRBJ1-2; the match to TRBD1 covers 10 bases. The CDR3 spans 14 residues. Germline V gene lookup returns CDR1 SGHRS and CDR2 YFSETQ. Germline trimming cut 0 bases from V and 6 bases from J; bases unmatched to any gene: 2. DNA for the CDR3: TGCGCCAGCAGCTTGGAGGACAGGGGGGATGGCTACACCTTC. Translation gives CASSLEDRGDGYTF.

The V call is TRBV15, the J call TRBJ2-2; 7 bases map to TRBD2. This CDR3 spans 18 amino acids. Per the germline V gene, CDR1 is LNHNV and CDR2 is YYDKDF (reference sequence). Trimming at V came to 0 bases and at J to 3 bases, leaving 10 bases not matched to a gene. The DNA for the CDR3 is TGTGCCACCAGCAGAGATTTTGTGGCGGGGGAGCACACCGGGGAGCTGTTTTTT. Translating it yields CATSRDFVAGEHTGELFF.

This clone was recorded once. The chain carries TRBV28 and TRBJ2-7; 7 nucleotides agree with TRBD1. J was trimmed by 0 bases and V by 6 bases; bases with no gene match: 14. The CDR3 sequence is 17 residues long. From germline, CDR1 is MDHEN and CDR2 SYDVKM. Here the CDR3 DNA reads TGTGCCAGCAGCGAGAGGTACAGGGGTAAAAGCTCCTACGAGCAGTACTTC. Its protein product is CASSERYRGKSSYEQYF.

The chain uses TRBV28 and TRBJ1-3; D is perhaps TRBD1 (6 bases). V lost 2 bases and J 2 bases, leaving 10 bases between the germline ends. This CDR3 has 15 residues. In germline, CDR1 is MDHEN, CDR2 SYDVKM. The CDR3 region has the DNA TGTGCCAGCAGTTTACAGGGGAAGACTGGAAACACCATATATTTT. This sequence encodes CASSLQGKTGNTIYF.

The V gene is TRBV14, the J gene TRBJ1-6, with a tentative D call TRBD1 (6 bases). Looked up from germline, CDR1 is SGHDN and CDR2 is FVKESK. The CDR3 has 16 residues. Trimming took 0 bases from V and 2 from J, leaving 8 bases between them. DNA of the CDR3: TGTGCCAGCAGCCAAGACAGGGGCCCCTATAATTCACCCCTCCACTTT. Protein sequence: CASSQDRGPYNSPLHF. Using reference TRBV14 and TRBJ1-6 for the parts outside the CDR3, the full variable domain is EAGVTQFPSHSVIEKGQTVTLRCDPISGHDNLYWYRRVMGKEIKFLLHFVKESKQDESGMPNNRFLAERTGGTYSTLKVQPAELEDSGVYFCASSQDRGPYNSPLHFGNGTRLTVT.

This clone was observed a few times. The chain has TRBV10-3 and TRBJ1-5, with a tentative D call TRBD1 (5 bases). The CDR3 extends over 13 amino acids. The V and J ends lost 5 bases and 6 bases respectively, with 11 bases between them. CDR1 and CDR2 from the germline V gene are ENHRY and SYGVKD. The DNA of the CDR3 is TGTGCCATCAGTCCGCAGGGCTCTCAGCCCCAGCATTTT. Translation: CAISPQGSQPQHF.

J is TRBJ2-1 and V is TRBV28, with D maybe TRBD2 (5 bases). V lost 6 bases and J lost 5, with 17 bases in between. The V gene's germline CDR1 is MDHEN and CDR2 SYDVKM. This CDR3 has 15 amino acids. The CDR3 region has the DNA TGTGCCAGCAGACTAGGACTGACGACACACAATGAGCAGTTCTTC. Amino acid sequence: CASRLGLTTHNEQFF.

Turning to this clone: One junction end does not reproduce the germline sequence, and a read error may be involved. This chain uses TRBV4-1 with TRBJ1-2; no clear D gene. Per germline, CDR1 MGHRA and CDR2 YSYEKL. The CDR3 spans 18 residues. Written as DNA, the CDR3 is TGCGCCAGCAGCCAAGAAAGGGTCGGGGTTTCGCCCAGCTTATCTATCTTCTTC. Translating it yields CASSQERVGVSPSLSIFF.

The chain combines TRBV18 with TRBJ1-2; D is possibly TRBD1 (5 bases). Germline CDR1 KGHSH, CDR2 LQKENI. V lost 4 bases and J 7 bases, leaving 31 bases between the germline ends. The CDR3 runs to 19 residues. The CDR3 region has the DNA TGTGCCAGCTCACGCGCAGGGCAGAGTTGGCTGGCCCGCACGGTTGGCTACACCTTC. This translates into CASSRAGQSWLARTVGYTF.

The chain links TRBV5-4 to TRBJ2-7, with TRBD1 as a possible D gene (6 bases). This CDR3 is 16 amino acids long. Germline assignment: CDR1 SGHNT and CDR2 YYREEE (reference sequence). Trimming removed 2 bases from V and 4 bases from J, with 19 bases in between. The DNA for the CDR3 is TGTGCCAGCAGCTTTGGTCCCAGGGGAACGGATTACGAGCAGTACTTC. This encodes CASSFGPRGTDYEQYF.

The chain uses TRBV25-1 and TRBJ2-1; 10 bases agree with TRBD1. V lost 6 bases, J lost 8 bases, and 4 bases stayed unmatched. Germline CDR1 and CDR2: MGHDK and SYGVNS. The CDR3 spans 13 residues. The CDR3 bases are TGTGCCAGCAGGGACAGGGGGTTGGATGAGCAGTTCTTC. Translation gives CASRDRGLDEQFF.

The table lists this clone with a few counts. CDR3 bases: TGTGCCAGCAGTAAAACCTGGACGGCCCCTGAGGGTGAAGCTTTCTTT. Its protein is CASSKTWTAPEGEAFF. This chain uses TRBV5-4 with TRBJ1-1; the D is unclear. The CDR3 consists of 16 residues. With 5 bases removed from V and 7 bases from J, the gap between germline ends came to 24 bases. Germline lookup yields CDR1 SGHNT and CDR2 YYREEE (reference sequence).

The chain couples TRBV6-5 to TRBJ2-1; D is ambiguous. V was pared by 0 bases and J by 4 bases, with 13 bases between. The CDR3 length is 16 residues. The germline gives CDR1 MNHEY, CDR2 SVGAGI. DNA for the CDR3: TGTGCCAGCAGTTACTCGAGGCTGGTACGATACAATGAGCAGTTCTTC. Translating it yields CASSYSRLVRYNEQFF.

The chain is built from TRBV11-2 and TRBJ1-4; no clear D. Germline CDR1 SGHAT, CDR2 FQNNGV. V lost 1 base to trimming and J lost 7 bases, with 16 bases between them. CDR3 length equals 16 residues. CDR3 bases: TGTGCCAGCAGCTTAGGATACGGGATCAAGGGTGAAAAACTGTTTTTT. It is translated as CASSLGYGIKGEKLFF.

The chain couples TRBV29-1 to TRBJ2-5, with D perhaps TRBD2 (7 bases). The J call may be incorrect, as the DNA end agrees better with TRBJ2-7. From germline, CDR1 is SQVTM and CDR2 ANQGSEA. This CDR3 is 13 amino acids long. CDR3 protein: CSVEEGGSYEQYF. The DNA of the CDR3 is TGCAGCGTTGAGGAGGGGGGGTCCTACGAGCAGTACTTC.

V is TRBV19 and J is TRBJ1-1, with 7 bases fitting TRBD1. The CDR3 runs 16 residues. The trim removed 7 bases at V and 8 bases at J, leaving 19 bases unmatched. Germline assignment: CDR1 LNHDA and CDR2 SQIVND (reference sequence). Here the CDR3 reads CASTLGTVPVSMEAFF. For the CDR3, the DNA is TGTGCCAGTACCCTCGGGACAGTCCCCGTCAGTATGGAAGCTTTCTTT.